These 3 T cell receptor beta chains came from one sample sequenced in a study of regulatory T cells in long-lasting Graves disease. Described time point: newly diagnosed GD, antithyroid drugs for less than 3 months. PBMC RNA served as the TCR library source. Construction of TCR beta libraries relied on iRepertoire HTBI primers and on Arm-PCR targeting CDR3 regions. TCRdb re-called the multiplex PCR reads with MiXCR, one entry per CDR3 protein. Of about 240,000 distinct CDR3 sequences in the sample, around 20% were seen once. The specimen was peripheral blood mononuclear cells (PBMCs), collected at new diagnosis, from a patient treated with antithyroid drugs. The receptors derive from a female donor with Graves disease.

This clonotype was detected ten times or more. V gene TRBV7-6 combines with J gene TRBJ2-1; either TRBD1 or TRBD2 may fit D (5 bases each). V lost 2 bases and J 6 bases, leaving 11 bases between the germline ends. CDR1 and CDR2 (germline): SGHVS, FNYEAQ. The length of the CDR3 is 14 residues. The CDR3 DNA reads TGTGCCAGCAGCTTATGGGGGAGTACCAATGAGCAGTTCTTC. This translates into CASSLWGSTNEQFF.

This clonotype was counted many times. This chain uses TRBV5-4 with TRBJ1-1; D remains ambiguous. V was cut by 3 bases and J by 7 bases, with 13 bases left in between. Germline V gene sequence: CDR1 SGHNT, CDR2 YYREEE (reference sequence). This CDR3 has 13 amino acids. This CDR3 is CASSSRLDHEAFF. Here the CDR3 DNA reads TGTGCCAGCAGCTCAAGGCTCGACCATGAAGCTTTCTTT. Complete variable domain (other parts from reference TRBV5-4 and TRBJ1-1): ETGVTQSPTHLIKTRGQQVTLRCSSQSGHNTVSWYQQALGQGPQFIFQYYREEENGRGNFPPRFSGLQFPNYSSELNVNALELDDSALYLCASSSRLDHEAFFGQGTRLTVV.

The table lists this clonotype with many counts. The chain uses TRBV7-9 and TRBJ1-1; TRBD1 is a possible D gene (6 bases). V lost 3 bases, J lost 3 bases, and 14 bases lay in between. This CDR3 region has 15 residues. CDR1 and CDR2 (germline): SEHNR, FQNEAQ (reference sequence). This CDR3 reads CASSFGPRGDTEAFF. CDR3 nucleotide sequence: TGTGCCAGCAGCTTTGGCCCCAGGGGCGACACTGAAGCTTTCTTT.